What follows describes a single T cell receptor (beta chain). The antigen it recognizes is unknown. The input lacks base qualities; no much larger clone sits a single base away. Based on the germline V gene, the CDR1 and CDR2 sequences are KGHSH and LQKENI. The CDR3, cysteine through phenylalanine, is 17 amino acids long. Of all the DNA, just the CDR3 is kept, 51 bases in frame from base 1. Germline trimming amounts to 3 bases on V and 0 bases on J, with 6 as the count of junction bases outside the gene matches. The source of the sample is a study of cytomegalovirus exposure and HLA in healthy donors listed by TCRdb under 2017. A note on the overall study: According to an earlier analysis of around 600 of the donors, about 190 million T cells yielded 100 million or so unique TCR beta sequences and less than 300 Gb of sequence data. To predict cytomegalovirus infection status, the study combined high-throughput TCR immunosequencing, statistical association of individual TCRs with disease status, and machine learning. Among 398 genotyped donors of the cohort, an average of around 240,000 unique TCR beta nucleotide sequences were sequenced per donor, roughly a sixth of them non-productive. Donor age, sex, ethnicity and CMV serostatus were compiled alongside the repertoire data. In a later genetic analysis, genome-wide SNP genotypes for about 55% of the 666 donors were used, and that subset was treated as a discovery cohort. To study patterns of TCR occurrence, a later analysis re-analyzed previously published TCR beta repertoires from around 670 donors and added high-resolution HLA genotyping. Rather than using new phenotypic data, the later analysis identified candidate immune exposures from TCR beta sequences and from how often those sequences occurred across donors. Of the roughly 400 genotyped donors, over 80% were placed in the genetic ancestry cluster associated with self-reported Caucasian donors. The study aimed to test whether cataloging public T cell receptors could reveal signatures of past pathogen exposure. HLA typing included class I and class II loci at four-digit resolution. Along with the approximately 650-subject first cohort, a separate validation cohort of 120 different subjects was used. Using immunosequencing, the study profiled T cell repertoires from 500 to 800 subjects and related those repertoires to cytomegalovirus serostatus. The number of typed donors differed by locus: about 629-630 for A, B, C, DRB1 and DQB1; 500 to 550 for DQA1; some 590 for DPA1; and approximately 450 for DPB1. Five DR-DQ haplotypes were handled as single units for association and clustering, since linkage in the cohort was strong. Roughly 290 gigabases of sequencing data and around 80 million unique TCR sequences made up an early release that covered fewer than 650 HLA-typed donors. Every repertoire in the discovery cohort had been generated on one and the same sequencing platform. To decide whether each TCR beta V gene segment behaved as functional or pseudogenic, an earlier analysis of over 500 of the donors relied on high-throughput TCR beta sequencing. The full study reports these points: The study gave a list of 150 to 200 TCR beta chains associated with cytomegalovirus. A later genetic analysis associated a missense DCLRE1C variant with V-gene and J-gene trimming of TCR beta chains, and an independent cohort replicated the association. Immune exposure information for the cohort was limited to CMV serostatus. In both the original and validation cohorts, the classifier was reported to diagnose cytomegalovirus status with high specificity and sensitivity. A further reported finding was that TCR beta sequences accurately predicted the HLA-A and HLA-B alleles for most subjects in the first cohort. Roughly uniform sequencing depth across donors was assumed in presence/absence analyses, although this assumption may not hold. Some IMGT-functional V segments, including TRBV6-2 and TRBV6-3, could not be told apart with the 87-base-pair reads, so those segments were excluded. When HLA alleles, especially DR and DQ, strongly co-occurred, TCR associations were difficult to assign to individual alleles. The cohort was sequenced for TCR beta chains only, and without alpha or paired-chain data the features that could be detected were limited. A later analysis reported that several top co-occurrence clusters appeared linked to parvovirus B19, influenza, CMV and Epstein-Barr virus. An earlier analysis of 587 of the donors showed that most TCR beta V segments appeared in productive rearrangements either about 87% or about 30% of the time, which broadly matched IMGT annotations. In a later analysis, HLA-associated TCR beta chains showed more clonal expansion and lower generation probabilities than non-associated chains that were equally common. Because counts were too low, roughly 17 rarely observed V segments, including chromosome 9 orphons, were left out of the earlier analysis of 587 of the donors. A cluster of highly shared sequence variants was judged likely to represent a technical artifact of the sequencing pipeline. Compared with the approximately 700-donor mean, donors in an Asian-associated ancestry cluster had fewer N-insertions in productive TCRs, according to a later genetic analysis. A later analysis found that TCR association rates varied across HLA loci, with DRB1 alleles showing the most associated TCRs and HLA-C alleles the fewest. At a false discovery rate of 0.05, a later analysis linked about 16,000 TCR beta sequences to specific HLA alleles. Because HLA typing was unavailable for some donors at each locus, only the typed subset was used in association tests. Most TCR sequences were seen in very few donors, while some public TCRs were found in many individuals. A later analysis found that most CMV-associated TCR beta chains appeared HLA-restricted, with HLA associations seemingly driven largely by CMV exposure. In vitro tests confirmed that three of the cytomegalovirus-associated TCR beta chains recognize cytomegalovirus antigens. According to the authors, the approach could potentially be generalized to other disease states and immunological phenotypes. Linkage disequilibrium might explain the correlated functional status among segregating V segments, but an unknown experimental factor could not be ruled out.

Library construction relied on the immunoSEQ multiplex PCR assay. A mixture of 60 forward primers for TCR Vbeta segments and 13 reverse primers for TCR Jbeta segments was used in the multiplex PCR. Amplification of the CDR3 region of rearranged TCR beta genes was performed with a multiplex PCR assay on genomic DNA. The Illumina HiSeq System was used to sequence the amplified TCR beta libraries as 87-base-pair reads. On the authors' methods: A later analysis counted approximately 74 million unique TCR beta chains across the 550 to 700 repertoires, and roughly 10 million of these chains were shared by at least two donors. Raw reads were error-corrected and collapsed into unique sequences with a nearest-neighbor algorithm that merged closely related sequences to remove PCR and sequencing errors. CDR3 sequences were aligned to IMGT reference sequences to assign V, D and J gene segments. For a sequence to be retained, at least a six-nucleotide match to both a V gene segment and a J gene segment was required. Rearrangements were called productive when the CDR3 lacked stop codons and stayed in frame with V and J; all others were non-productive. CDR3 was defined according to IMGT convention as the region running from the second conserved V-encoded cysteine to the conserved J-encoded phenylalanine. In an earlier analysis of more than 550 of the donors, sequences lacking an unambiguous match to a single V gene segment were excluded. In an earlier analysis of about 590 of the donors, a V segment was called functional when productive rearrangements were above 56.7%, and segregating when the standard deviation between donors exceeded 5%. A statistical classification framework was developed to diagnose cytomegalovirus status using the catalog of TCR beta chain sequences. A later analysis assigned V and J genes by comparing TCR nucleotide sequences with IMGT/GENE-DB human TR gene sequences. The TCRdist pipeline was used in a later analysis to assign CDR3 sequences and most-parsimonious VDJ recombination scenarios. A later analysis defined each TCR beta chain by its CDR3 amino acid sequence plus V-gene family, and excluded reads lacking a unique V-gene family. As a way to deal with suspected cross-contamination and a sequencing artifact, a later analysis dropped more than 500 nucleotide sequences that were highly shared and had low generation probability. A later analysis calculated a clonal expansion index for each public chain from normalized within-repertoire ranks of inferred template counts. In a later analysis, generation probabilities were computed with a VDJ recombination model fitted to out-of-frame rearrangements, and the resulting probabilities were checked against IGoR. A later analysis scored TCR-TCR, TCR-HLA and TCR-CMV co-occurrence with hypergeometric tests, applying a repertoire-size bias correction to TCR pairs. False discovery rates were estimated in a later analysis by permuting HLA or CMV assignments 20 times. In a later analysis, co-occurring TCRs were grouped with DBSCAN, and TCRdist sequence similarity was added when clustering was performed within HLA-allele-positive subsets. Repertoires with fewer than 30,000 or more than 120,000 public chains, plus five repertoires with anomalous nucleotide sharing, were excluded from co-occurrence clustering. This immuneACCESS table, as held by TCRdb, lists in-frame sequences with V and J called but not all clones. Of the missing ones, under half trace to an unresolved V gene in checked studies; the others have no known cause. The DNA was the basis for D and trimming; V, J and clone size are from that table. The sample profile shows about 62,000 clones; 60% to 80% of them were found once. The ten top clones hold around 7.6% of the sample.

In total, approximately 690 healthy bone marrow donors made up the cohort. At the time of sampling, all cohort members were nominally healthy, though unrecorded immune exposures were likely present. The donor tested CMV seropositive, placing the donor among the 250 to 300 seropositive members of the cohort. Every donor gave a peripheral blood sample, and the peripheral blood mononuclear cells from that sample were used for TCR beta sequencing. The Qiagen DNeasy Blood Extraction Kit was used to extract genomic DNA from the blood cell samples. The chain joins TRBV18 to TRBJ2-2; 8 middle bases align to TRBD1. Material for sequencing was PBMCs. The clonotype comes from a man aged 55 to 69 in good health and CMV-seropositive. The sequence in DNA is TGTGCCAGCTCACCCGTGCCAGGGGGCTCGAACACCGGGGAGCTGTTTTTT. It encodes CASSPVPGGSNTGELFF.